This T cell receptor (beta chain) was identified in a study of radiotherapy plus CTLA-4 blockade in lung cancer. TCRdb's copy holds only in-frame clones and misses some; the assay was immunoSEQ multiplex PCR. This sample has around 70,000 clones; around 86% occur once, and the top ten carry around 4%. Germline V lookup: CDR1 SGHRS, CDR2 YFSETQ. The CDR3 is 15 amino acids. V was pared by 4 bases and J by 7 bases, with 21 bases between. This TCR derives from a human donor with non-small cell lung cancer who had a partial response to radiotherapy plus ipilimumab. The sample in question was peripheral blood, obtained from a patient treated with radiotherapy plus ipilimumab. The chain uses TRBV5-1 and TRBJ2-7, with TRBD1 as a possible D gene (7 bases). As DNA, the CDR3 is TGCGCCAGCAGCCAGTCTATAGACAGGGCGGGAGAGCAGTACTTC. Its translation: CASSQSIDRAGEQYF.